This T cell receptor beta chain was sequenced for a study of radiation and T cells in renal cell carcinoma. Overall study findings and caveats: In blood, top tumor clones expanded by 2 weeks, shrinking by 4. Baseline intratumoral clonotype presence is unknown without pretreatment biopsies.

The protocol was immunoSEQ multiplex PCR, while the TCRdb copy is restricted to in-frame clones and leaves out a portion. The sample lists 100,000 to 150,000 clones; around 83% were seen once. As regards this clone: Its antigen is currently unknown.

Stated time point: baseline pretreatment blood. Treatment indicated: 15 Gy SBRT to primary tumor, nephrectomy 4 weeks later. Specimen: blood, collected from a patient whose treatment included radiotherapy and nephrectomy. The clonotype was recovered from a woman aged 55-70 years with renal cell carcinoma.

In DNA, the CDR3 is TGCAGCGCTACAATGATCAATGAGCAGTTCTTC. Encoded protein: CSATMINEQFF. The rearrangement uses TRBV29-1 and TRBJ2-1; D is ambiguous. The CDR3 extends over 11 amino acids. The germline gives CDR1 SQVTM, CDR2 ANQGSEA. V gave up 7 bases and J gave up 6 bases, with 10 bases separating them.